The TCR beta chain described here comes from a study of T cell clusters in autoimmune cytopenias. TRB was amplified from 250 ng of peripheral blood genomic DNA per sample. This clonotype is classed as medium-sized (0.01 to 0.1%) by frequency. TRB was amplified by touch-down multiplex PCR, primer pools A and B combined. TCRdb reprocessed the multiplex PCR reads and reports one entry per CDR3 protein, with no DNA. The specimen's table records about 2,000 distinct CDR3 sequences. This sample was also put to use in a study of T cell repertoires in aging, cancer and after chemotherapy.

The clonotype was recovered from a human donor in good health. The source material was peripheral blood.

CDR3 region: CASSPGTSGASYEQYF. V and J are TRBV18 and TRBJ2-7; the TCRdb D gene call, TRBD2, has no DNA to confirm it. The CDR3 sequence is 16 residues long. The germline V gene has CDR1 KGHSH and CDR2 LQKENI.